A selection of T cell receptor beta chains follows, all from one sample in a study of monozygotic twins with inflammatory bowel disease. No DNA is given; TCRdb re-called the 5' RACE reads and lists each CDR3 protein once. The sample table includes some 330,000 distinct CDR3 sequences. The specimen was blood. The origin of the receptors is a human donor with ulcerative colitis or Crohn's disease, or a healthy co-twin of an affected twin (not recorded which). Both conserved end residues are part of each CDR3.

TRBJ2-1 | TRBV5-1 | CASSLGDYNEQFF
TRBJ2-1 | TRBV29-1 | CSVGSVRDGKGLEQFF
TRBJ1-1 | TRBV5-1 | CASSFWAGNTEAFF
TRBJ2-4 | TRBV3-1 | CASSQAHRENIQYF
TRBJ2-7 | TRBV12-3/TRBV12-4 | CASSWDGSEQYF
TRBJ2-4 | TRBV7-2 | CASSLGSGGKNIQYF
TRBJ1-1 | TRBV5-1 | CASSLGAPGEAFF
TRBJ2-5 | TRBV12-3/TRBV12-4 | CASNLAGAVAGETQYF
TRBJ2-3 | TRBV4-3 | CASSQSPTSGGGDTQYF
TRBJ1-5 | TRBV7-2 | CASSDLDRGRGQPQHF
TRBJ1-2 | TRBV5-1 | CASSLTGGNGYTF
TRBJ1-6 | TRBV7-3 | CASSLTGVSYNSPLHF
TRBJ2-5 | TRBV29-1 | CSVEGPYRLAGGSQETQYF
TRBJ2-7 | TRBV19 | CASSNQGRSYEQYF
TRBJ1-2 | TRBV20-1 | CSASRDYVGYTF
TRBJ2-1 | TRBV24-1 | CATSDPSRRRDNEQFF
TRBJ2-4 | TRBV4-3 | CASSQGLAGGHSKNIQYF
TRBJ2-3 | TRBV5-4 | CASSFRTTDTQYF
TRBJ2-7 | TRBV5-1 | CASSLVTSSYEQYF
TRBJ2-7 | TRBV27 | CASSMGTTLYEQYF
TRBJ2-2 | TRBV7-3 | CASSGTSTGELFF
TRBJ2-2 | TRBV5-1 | CASSWETDTGELFF
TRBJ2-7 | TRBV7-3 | CASSLTRAVQYF
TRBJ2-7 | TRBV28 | CASSLSSPYEQYF
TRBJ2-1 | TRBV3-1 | CAVQTWSSNEQFF
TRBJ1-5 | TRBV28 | CASSRQGKGNQPQHF
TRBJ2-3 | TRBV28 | CASSSGGVPDTQYF
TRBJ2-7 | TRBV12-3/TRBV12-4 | CASSLQFYEQYF
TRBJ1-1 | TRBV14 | CASSQAMGRPNTEAFF
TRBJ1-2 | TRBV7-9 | CASSLAGQTQLYGYTF
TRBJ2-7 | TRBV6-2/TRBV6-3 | CASSSPLTSSTREQYF
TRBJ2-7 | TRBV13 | CASSLNQGEQYF
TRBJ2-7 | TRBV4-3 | CASSRLAGGGYEQYF
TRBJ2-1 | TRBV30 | CAWSITGTSGQFF
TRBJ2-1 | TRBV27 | CASSSTLYNEQFF
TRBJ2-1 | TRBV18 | CASSPPSRTNYNEQFF
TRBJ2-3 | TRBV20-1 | CSVGNPTSDTQYF
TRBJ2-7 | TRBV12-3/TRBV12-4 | CASKTRQGEQYF
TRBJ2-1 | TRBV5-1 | CASSWDGTYNEQFF
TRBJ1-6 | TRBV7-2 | CASSKRDSLNSPLHF
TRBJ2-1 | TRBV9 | CASSVGPNNEQFF
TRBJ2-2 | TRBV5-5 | CASSVTWGGELFF
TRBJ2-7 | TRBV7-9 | CASSSRGYSYEQYF
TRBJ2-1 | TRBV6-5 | CASSLAGTDPYNEQFF
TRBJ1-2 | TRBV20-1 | CSASLWGSPIQGSGSMVGTF
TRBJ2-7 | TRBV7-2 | CASSLATGGDYEQYF
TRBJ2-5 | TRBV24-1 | CAASDRAPRQETQYF